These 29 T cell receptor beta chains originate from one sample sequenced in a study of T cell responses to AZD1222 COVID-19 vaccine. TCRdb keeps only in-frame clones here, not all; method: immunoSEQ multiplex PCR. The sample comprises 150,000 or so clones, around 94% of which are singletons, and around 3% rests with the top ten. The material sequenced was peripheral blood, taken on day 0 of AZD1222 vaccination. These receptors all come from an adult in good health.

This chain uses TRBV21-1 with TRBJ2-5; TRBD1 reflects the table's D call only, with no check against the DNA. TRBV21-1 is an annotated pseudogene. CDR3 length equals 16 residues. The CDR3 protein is CASSKMTGNFPETQYF. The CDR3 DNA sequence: TGTGCCAGCAGCAAAATGACAGGGAATTTTCCGGAGACCCAGTACTTC.

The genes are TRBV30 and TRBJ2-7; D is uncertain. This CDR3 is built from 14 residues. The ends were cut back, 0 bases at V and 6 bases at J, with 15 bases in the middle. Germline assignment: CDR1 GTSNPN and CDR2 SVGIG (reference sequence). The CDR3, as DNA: TGTGCCTGGAGTGTACTTCAGGTTCTTGGCGAGCAGTACTTC. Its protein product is CAWSVLQVLGEQYF.

The DNA of the CDR3 is TGTGCCAGCAGCCCGACGCCGACAGCTAACTATGGCTACACCTTC. Its protein product is CASSPTPTANYGYTF. V usage is TRBV6-5 and J usage is TRBJ1-2; perhaps TRBD1 as D (5 bases). Germline lookup yields CDR1 MNHEY and CDR2 SVGAGI. Trimming took off 6 bases at V and 0 bases at J, with 14 bases between the two ends. There are 15 residues in the CDR3.

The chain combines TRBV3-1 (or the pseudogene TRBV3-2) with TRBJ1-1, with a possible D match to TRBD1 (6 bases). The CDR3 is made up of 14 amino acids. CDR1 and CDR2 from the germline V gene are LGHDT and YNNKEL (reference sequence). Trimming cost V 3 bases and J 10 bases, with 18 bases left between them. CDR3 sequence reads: CASSQKGGGSGAFF. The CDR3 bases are TGTGCCAGCAGCCAGAAGGGGGGAGGGTCAGGAGCTTTCTTT.

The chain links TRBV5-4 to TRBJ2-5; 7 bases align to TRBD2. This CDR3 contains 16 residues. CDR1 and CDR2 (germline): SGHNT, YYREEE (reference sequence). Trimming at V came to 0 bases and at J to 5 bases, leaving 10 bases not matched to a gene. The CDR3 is CASSLDGAGRAETQYF. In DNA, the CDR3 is TGTGCCAGCAGCTTGGACGGAGCGGGACGGGCGGAGACCCAGTACTTC.

CDR3 nucleotides: TGTGCCAGCAGCTCCCTCCTCGATGGGGTAGGCGCTGGCTACACCTTC. Its translation is CASSSLLDGVGAGYTF. The chain has TRBV7-6 and TRBJ1-2; no definite D call. CDR1 is SGHVS and CDR2 is FNYEAQ in the germline V gene. CDR3 length: 16 residues. With 4 bases removed from V and 7 bases from J, the gap between germline ends came to 22 bases.

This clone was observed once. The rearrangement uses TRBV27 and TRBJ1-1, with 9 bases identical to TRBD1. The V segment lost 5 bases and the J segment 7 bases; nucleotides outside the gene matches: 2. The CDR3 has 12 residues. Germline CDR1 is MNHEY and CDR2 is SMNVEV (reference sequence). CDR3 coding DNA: TGTGCCAGCAGTCGACAGGGGGTTGAAGCTTTCTTT. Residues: CASSRQGVEAFF.

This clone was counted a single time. The CDR3 DNA reads as TGTGCCAGCAGCTTAGTTAAGGGGGCATCGAGGGAGCAGTACTTC. Amino acid sequence: CASSLVKGASREQYF. The chain joins TRBV11-2 to TRBJ2-7; 7 bases agree with TRBD1. V shed 1 base and J 7 bases; nucleotides not matched to a gene: 10. CDR3 size: 15 residues. Germline-derived CDR1 and CDR2 are SGHAT and FQNNGV.

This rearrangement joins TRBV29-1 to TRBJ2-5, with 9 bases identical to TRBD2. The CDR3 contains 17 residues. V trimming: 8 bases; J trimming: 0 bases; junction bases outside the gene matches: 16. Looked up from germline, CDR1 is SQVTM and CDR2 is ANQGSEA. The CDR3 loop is CSINGWSSGMYQETQYF. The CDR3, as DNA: TGCAGCATCAATGGTTGGTCTAGCGGGATGTACCAAGAGACCCAGTACTTC.

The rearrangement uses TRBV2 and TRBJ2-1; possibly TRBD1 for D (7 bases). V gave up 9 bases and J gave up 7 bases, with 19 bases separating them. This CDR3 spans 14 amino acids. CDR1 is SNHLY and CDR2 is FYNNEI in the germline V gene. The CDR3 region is CASREDRSPNEQFF. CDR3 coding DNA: TGTGCCAGTAGGGAGGACAGGAGTCCGAATGAGCAGTTCTTC.

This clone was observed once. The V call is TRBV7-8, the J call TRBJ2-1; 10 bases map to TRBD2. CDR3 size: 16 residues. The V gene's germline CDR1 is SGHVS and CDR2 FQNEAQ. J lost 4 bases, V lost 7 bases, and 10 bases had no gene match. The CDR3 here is CASKPSSGSTYNEQFF. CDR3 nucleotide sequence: TGTGCCAGCAAACCCTCTAGCGGGAGCACTTACAATGAGCAGTTCTTC.

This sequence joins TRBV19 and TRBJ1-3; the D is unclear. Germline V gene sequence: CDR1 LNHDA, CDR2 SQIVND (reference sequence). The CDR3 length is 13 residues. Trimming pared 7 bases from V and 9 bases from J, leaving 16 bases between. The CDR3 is CASTLLGRGTIYF. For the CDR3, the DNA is TGTGCCAGTACCCTCCTCGGCCGGGGCACCATATATTTT.

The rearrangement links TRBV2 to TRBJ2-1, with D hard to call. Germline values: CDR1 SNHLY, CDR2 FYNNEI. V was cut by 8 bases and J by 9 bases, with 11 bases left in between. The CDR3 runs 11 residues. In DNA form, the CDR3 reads TGTGCCAGCTTGAGGTCTGCTGAGCAGTTCTTC. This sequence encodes CASLRSAEQFF.

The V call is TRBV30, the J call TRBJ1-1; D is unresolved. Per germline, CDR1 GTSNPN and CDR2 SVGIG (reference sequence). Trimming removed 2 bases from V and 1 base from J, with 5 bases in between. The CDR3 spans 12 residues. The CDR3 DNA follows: TGTGCCTGGAGTAACAGGAACACTGAAGCTTTCTTT. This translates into CAWSNRNTEAFF.

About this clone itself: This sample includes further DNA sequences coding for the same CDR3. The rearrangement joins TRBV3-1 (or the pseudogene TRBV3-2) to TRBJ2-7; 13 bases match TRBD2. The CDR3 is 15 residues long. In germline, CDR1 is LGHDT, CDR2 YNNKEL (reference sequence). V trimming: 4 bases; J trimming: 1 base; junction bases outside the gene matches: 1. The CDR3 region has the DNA TGTGCCAGCAGCCGGGGACTAGCGGGATCCTACGAGCAGTACTTC. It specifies CASSRGLAGSYEQYF.

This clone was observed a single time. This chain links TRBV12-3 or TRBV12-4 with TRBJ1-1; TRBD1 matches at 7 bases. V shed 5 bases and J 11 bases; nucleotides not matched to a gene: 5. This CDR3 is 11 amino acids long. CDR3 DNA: TGTGCCAGCAGTATCACAGGGGAGGCTTTCTTT. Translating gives CASSITGEAFF.

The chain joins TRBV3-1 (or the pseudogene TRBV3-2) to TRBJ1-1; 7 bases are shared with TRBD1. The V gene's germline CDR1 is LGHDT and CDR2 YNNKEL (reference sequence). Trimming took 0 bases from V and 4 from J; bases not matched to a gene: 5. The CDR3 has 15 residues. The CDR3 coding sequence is TGTGCCAGCAGCCAAGATCCAGGGGGGATCACTGAAGCTTTCTTT. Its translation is CASSQDPGGITEAFF.

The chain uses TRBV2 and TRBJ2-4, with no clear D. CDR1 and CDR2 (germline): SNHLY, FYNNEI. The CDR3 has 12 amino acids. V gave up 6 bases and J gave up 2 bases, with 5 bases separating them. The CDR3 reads CASSIPKNIQYF. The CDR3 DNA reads TGTGCCAGCAGCATACCCAAAAACATTCAGTACTTC.

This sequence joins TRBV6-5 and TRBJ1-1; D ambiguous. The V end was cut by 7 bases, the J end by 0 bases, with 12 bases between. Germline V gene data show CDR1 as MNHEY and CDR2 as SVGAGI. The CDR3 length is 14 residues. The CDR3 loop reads CASTRTIMNTEAFF. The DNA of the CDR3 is TGTGCCAGCACTAGGACGATAATGAACACTGAAGCTTTCTTT.

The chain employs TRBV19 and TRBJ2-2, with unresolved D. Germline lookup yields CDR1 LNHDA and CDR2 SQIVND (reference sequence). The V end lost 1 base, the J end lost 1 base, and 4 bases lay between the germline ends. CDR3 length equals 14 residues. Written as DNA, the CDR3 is TGTGCCAGTAGTATAGCGCAGAACACCGGGGAGCTGTTTTTT. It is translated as CASSIAQNTGELFF.

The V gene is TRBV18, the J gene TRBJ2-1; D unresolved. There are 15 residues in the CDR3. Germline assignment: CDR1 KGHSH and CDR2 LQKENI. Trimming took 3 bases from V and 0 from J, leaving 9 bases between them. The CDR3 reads CASSPEQTSYNEQFF. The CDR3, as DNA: TGTGCCAGCTCACCTGAACAGACCTCCTACAATGAGCAGTTCTTC.

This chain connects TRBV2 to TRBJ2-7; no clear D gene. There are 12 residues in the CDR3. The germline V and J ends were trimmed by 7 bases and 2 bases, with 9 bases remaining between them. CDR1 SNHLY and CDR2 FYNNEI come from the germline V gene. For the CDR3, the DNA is TGTGCCAGCATGGCGCGGACCTACGAGCAGTACTTC. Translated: CASMARTYEQYF.

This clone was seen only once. CDR3 in DNA: TGTGCCAGCACCCAGGTGGGGACCTACGAGCAGTACTTC. Its protein is CASTQVGTYEQYF. The chain carries TRBV12-3 or TRBV12-4 and TRBJ2-7, with D unclear. The CDR3 has 13 amino acids. V dropped 7 bases and J dropped 2 bases, with 12 bases sitting between them.

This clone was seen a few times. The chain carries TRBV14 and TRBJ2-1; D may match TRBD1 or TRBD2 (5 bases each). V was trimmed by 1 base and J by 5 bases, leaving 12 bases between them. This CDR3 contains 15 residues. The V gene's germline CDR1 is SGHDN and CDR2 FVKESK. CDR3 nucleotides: TGTGCCAGCAGCCAAGCAACGGGGCAGCACAATGAGCAGTTCTTC. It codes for CASSQATGQHNEQFF. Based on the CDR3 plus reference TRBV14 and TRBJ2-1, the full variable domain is EAGVTQFPSHSVIEKGQTVTLRCDPISGHDNLYWYRRVMGKEIKFLLHFVKESKQDESGMPNNRFLAERTGGTYSTLKVQPAELEDSGVYFCASSQATGQHNEQFFGPGTRLTVL.

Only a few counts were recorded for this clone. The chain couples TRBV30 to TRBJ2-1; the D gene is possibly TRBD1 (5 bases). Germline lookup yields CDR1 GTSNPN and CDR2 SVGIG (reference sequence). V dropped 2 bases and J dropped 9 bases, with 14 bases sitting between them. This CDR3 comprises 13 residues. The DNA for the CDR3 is TGTGCCTGGAGTCATCCAGGGCGGATTGAGCAGTTCTTC. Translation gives CAWSHPGRIEQFF.

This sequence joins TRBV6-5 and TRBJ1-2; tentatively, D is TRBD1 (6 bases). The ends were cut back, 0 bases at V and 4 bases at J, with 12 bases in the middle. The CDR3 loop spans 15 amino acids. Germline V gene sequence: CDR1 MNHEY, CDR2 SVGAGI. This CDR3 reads CASSYSGGEFYGYTF. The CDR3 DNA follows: TGTGCCAGCAGTTACTCGGGGGGCGAGTTCTATGGCTACACCTTC.

For the CDR3, the DNA is TGTGCCAGCAGTCGACAGAACTATGGCTACACCTTC. Its protein product is CASSRQNYGYTF. The chain carries TRBV25-1 and TRBJ1-2; a possible D gene is TRBD1 (5 bases). Germline loops: CDR1 MGHDK, CDR2 SYGVNS. The CDR3 spans 12 residues. V was shortened by 5 bases and J by 2 bases, with 6 bases between the two germline ends.

In nucleotides, the CDR3 is TGTGCCAGCAGTCGGGACAGGCCAGTGGAGTCTGAAGCTTTCTTT. As protein: CASSRDRPVESEAFF. The rearrangement joins TRBV5-4 to TRBJ1-1; 8 nucleotides match TRBD1. CDR1 is SGHNT, CDR2 YYREEE, per germline (reference sequence). The ends lost 5 bases at V and 6 bases at J; junction bases unmatched: 12. The CDR3 loop spans 15 amino acids.

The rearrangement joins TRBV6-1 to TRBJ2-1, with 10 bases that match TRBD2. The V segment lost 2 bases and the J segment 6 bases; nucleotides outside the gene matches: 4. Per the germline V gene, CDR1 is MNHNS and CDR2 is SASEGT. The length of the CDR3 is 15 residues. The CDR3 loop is CASSEILAGVNEQFF. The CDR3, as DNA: TGTGCCAGCAGTGAAATCCTAGCGGGGGTCAATGAGCAGTTCTTC.